This T cell receptor (beta chain) was recovered during a study of PD-1 blockade in classical Hodgkin lymphoma. With no exception, relapse followed autologous stem cell transplantation in all patients, and brentuximab vedotin exposure varied. Patients' outcomes at their best amounted to complete response, partial response or progressive disease. Libraries were prepared by immunoSEQ multiplex PCR; TCRdb keeps only in-frame clonotypes and omits some of them. The table has approximately 160,000 clones, 78% seen once; the top ten hold about 9.3%. Broader study findings: Newly diagnosed patients and complete responders had comparable diversity at baseline.

Note on this clone: Its antigen is still unknown.

This CDR3 has 11 amino acids. Trimming took 3 bases from V and 8 from J, leaving 7 bases between them. The germline V gene has CDR1 SGHTA and CDR2 FQGNSA. The sequences come from peripheral blood mononuclear cells (PBMCs), collected before the second cycle of nivolumab. The chain couples TRBV7-2 to TRBJ1-1; D gene ambiguous. This TCR derives from a human donor with classical Hodgkin lymphoma. Here the CDR3 reads CASSLVGEAFF. In nucleotides, the CDR3 is TGTGCCAGCAGCTTGGTCGGGGAAGCTTTCTTT.